These 32 T cell receptor beta chains originate from one sample sequenced in a study of human T cells and chemical hapten exposure. Library construction involved attaching unique molecular identifiers to individual cDNA molecules, which allowed quantitative, reproducible TCR counting. Each CDR3 protein is one row after TCRdb ran MiXCR on the reads. The table lists about 120,000 distinct CDR3 sequences, less than 10% of them singletons. The authors extracted total RNA from unfractionated whole blood. Sequenced sample: whole blood. The receptors stem from a human donor in good health. Some clones in this sample may be carry-over from other donors' samples.

A note on this clonotype: A much bigger clone sits one base away, suggesting this may be a read error. This chain links TRBV27 with TRBJ1-6; D uncertain. Trimming cost V 1 base and J 2 bases, with 12 bases left between them. Germline V gene sequence: CDR1 MNHEY, CDR2 SMNVEV (reference sequence). This CDR3 has 17 residues. Here the CDR3 reads CASSLFSPRPYNSPLHF. The CDR3 DNA reads as TGTGCCAGCAGTTTATTTTCCCCCCGGCCCTATAATTCACCCCTCCACTTT.

This clonotype was seen repeatedly, ten times or more. The CDR3 is CSARGSPVTNEKLFF. The CDR3 coding sequence is TGCAGTGCTAGAGGATCGCCAGTAACTAATGAAAAACTGTTTTTT. The V and J genes are TRBV20-1 and TRBJ1-4; D gene uncertain. Germline V gives CDR1 DFQATT, CDR2 SNEGSKA (reference sequence). Trimming took off 1 base at V and 1 base at J, with 10 bases between the two ends. CDR3 length: 15 amino acids.

In this sample, this clonotype turned up a few times. The chain is built from TRBV9 and TRBJ2-3; D assignment may be TRBD1 or TRBD2 (5 bases each). Trimming took off 4 bases at V and 3 bases at J, with 18 bases between the two ends. There are 16 residues in the CDR3. Germline V gene data show CDR1 as SGDLS and CDR2 as YYNGEE. CDR3 nucleotides: TGTGCCAGCAGCTACTTACAGGACGAGGGGACAGATACGCAGTATTTT. This sequence encodes CASSYLQDEGTDTQYF.

This clonotype was seen repeatedly, ten times or more. This rearrangement joins TRBV19 to TRBJ1-2; D unclear. The CDR3 covers 13 residues. Trimming took 4 bases from V and 5 from J, leaving 11 bases between them. Germline-derived CDR1 and CDR2 are LNHDA and SQIVND (reference sequence). CDR3 region: CASSTLEMYGYTF. CDR3 DNA sequence: TGTGCCAGTAGTACCCTAGAAATGTATGGCTACACCTTC.

This clonotype was picked up many times. This rearrangement joins TRBV12-3 or TRBV12-4 to TRBJ2-2; no firm D call. This CDR3 contains 12 residues. The V gene lost 4 bases and the J gene lost 6 bases, with 6 bases spanning the gap. CDR3 residues: CASSSRAGELFF. For the CDR3, the DNA is TGTGCCAGCAGTTCCCGGGCCGGGGAGCTGTTTTTT.

This clonotype was seen ten or more times. The chain carries TRBV7-9 and TRBJ1-6, with 7 bases matching TRBD1. Losses at the gene ends were 1 base for V and 8 bases for J; bases not matched to a gene: 11. The CDR3 sequence is 17 residues long. The V gene's germline CDR1 is SEHNR and CDR2 FQNEAQ (reference sequence). CDR3: CASSLGEGAATHSPLHF. DNA of the CDR3: TGTGCCAGCAGCTTAGGGGAGGGGGCCGCGACCCATTCACCCCTCCACTTT.

This clonotype was recorded many times. The rearrangement uses TRBV4-2 and TRBJ1-6, with 8 bases that match TRBD1. Trimming removed 0 bases from V and 9 bases from J; junction bases left unmatched: 10. The CDR3 sequence is 17 residues long. Germline lookup yields CDR1 LGHNA and CDR2 YNFKEQ. The CDR3: CASSQESRTGPGSPLHF. As DNA, the CDR3 is TGTGCCAGCAGCCAAGAATCGAGGACAGGGCCAGGTTCACCCCTCCACTTT.

This clonotype was found many times. The V and J genes are TRBV10-3 and TRBJ2-1; TRBD2 agrees at 12 bases. This CDR3 spans 17 amino acids. The V gene end was trimmed by 10 bases and the J gene end by 0 bases; junction bases not matched to a gene: 10. The germline CDR1 and CDR2 sequences are ENHRY and SYGVKD. As DNA, the CDR3 is TGTGCCACCGTTGGGACTAGCGGGTTTAGCTCCTACAATGAGCAGTTCTTC. As protein: CATVGTSGFSSYNEQFF.

This clonotype turned up a few times. The V and J genes are TRBV6-6 and TRBJ1-2; D remains unclear. V lost 6 bases and J lost 0, with 17 bases in between. The CDR3 has 16 residues. Germline CDR1 reads MNHNY; CDR2 reads SVGAGI (reference sequence). CDR3 sequence (DNA): TGTGCCAGCAGCCGAACGGGGAGGGAAGCTAACTATGGCTACACCTTC. This sequence encodes CASSRTGREANYGYTF.

The gene calls are TRBV19 and TRBJ2-7; 8 positions agree with TRBD2. The junction had 2 bases not matched to a gene; V was cut back by 1 base and J by 0 bases. The CDR3 spans 15 residues. CDR1 and CDR2 (germline): LNHDA, SQIVND (reference sequence). CDR3 in amino acids: CASSIGSGSSYEQYF. The CDR3 nucleotides are TGTGCCAGTAGTATAGGGAGCGGGAGCTCCTACGAGCAGTACTTC.

The sample holds many counts of this clonotype. The chain carries TRBV6-2 or TRBV6-3 and TRBJ1-1, with 7 nucleotides matching TRBD1. The germline gives CDR1 MNHEY, CDR2 SVGEGT. Trimming took 6 bases from V and 4 from J; bases not matched to a gene: 11. The CDR3 covers 15 residues. DNA of the CDR3: TGTGCCAGCAGCCACAACACAGGGGTTGGCACTGAAGCTTTCTTT. Translated, it gives CASSHNTGVGTEAFF.

The rearrangement uses TRBV7-9 and TRBJ2-3; 9 nucleotides line up with TRBD1. CDR3 length: 19 amino acids. V lost 4 bases, J lost 5 bases, and 19 bases stayed unmatched. Germline V lookup: CDR1 SEHNR, CDR2 FQNEAQ (reference sequence). The CDR3 nucleotides are TGTGCCAGCAGCTCGACCCAGCGCAATTGGGACAGGGTGAGAGATACGCAGTATTTT. It encodes CASSSTQRNWDRVRDTQYF.

The sample holds a few counts of this clonotype. The J gene is TRBJ2-5, the V gene TRBV6-2 or TRBV6-3; 7 bases fit TRBD2. This CDR3 contains 17 residues. The germline gives CDR1 MNHEY, CDR2 SVGEGT. V lost 3 bases, J lost 4 bases, and 14 bases stayed unmatched. CDR3 residues: CASSYEFGSGTRETQYF. The CDR3 bases are TGTGCCAGCAGTTATGAGTTCGGGAGCGGGACGAGAGAGACCCAGTACTTC.

This clonotype was seen ten or more times. V usage is TRBV29-1 and J usage is TRBJ1-1, with no clear D. CDR3 length: 13 amino acids. Looked up from germline, CDR1 is SQVTM and CDR2 is ANQGSEA. V lost 6 bases and J 4 bases, leaving 15 bases between the germline ends. CDR3 sequence reads: CSVSHDRSTEAFF. The CDR3, as DNA: TGCAGCGTAAGCCACGATCGATCCACTGAAGCTTTCTTT.

This clonotype has more than one count but fewer than ten. The chain uses TRBV19 and TRBJ1-2, with D perhaps matching TRBD1 (6 bases). The CDR3 contains 15 residues. In germline, CDR1 is LNHDA, CDR2 SQIVND (reference sequence). The V end was cut by 4 bases, the J end by 2 bases, with 14 bases between. This chain's CDR3 is CASSTPGQTNYGYTF. The CDR3 nucleotides read TGTGCCAGTAGTACCCCTGGACAGACAAACTATGGCTACACCTTC.

This clonotype was seen a few times. The chain recombines TRBV29-1 with TRBJ2-7, with 8 nucleotides matching TRBD2. Losses at the gene ends were 6 bases for V and 1 base for J; bases not matched to a gene: 8. The germline gives CDR1 SQVTM, CDR2 ANQGSEA. This CDR3 comprises 14 residues. Here the CDR3 reads CSVRERGPSYEQYF. CDR3 nucleotide sequence: TGCAGCGTACGGGAGCGGGGGCCGTCCTACGAGCAGTACTTC.

This chain uses TRBV7-9 with TRBJ2-7, with D perhaps TRBD1 (5 bases). CDR3 size: 16 residues. CDR1 and CDR2 (germline): SEHNR, FQNEAQ (reference sequence). Trimming stripped 0 bases from V and 5 bases from J, with 17 bases between. DNA of the CDR3: TGTGCCAGCAGCTTAGCGTGGGGCTTTCAGGGCGACGAGCAGTACTTC. Translating gives CASSLAWGFQGDEQYF.

The chain links TRBV11-2 to TRBJ2-1, with D maybe TRBD1 (6 bases). The CDR3 spans 15 residues. CDR1 is SGHAT, CDR2 FQNNGV, per germline. V was trimmed by 0 bases and J by 7 bases, leaving 13 bases between them. The CDR3 nucleotides are TGTGCCAGCAGCTTAGAGCCAGGGGATATGAATGAGCAGTTCTTC. Protein product: CASSLEPGDMNEQFF.

About this clonotype: With a much larger clone just one base away, this may be a read error. This chain joins TRBV7-2 and TRBJ1-4; TRBD1 matches 10 bases. V dropped 4 bases and J dropped 6; count of bases not matched to a gene: 5. The CDR3 sequence is 15 residues long. CDR1 and CDR2 from the germline V gene are SGHTA and FQGNSA. CDR3 region: CASSYSGTGDEKLFF. The CDR3 DNA reads as TGTGCCAGCAGCTACTCCGGGACAGGGGATGAAAAACTGTTTTTT.

In this sample, this clonotype turned up many times. The chain links TRBV7-2 to TRBJ1-4; TRBD1 matches 8 bases. The J segment lost 5 bases and the V segment lost 5 bases, leaving 4 bases of the junction unmatched. The CDR3 consists of 14 residues. CDR1 and CDR2 from the germline V gene are SGHTA and FQGNSA. In DNA, the CDR3 is TGTGCCAGCAGCCTGGACAGGGCAAATGAAAAACTGTTTTTT. It specifies CASSLDRANEKLFF.

This clonotype was counted at least ten times. The V and J genes are TRBV12-3 or TRBV12-4 and TRBJ1-1; 9 nucleotides agree with TRBD1. V lost 4 bases and J lost 5; bases outside the gene matches: 14. This CDR3 contains 17 residues. CDR3 sequence: CASSYTGTGIGRTEAFF. CDR3 DNA sequence: TGTGCCAGCAGTTACACCGGGACAGGGATCGGAAGGACTGAAGCTTTCTTT.

In this sample, this clonotype turned up a few times. The chain links TRBV6-2 or TRBV6-3 to TRBJ2-2; 8 bases are a match to TRBD1. CDR3 length equals 16 residues. Losses at the gene ends were 6 bases for V and 5 bases for J; bases not matched to a gene: 11. Germline CDR1 and CDR2: MNHEY and SVGEGT. CDR3 residues: CASSGPTGERTGELFF. The DNA of the CDR3 is TGTGCCAGCAGCGGCCCGACAGGGGAAAGAACCGGGGAGCTGTTTTTT.

At least ten counts were recorded for this clonotype. The chain recombines TRBV2 with TRBJ1-1, with 7 positions matching TRBD1. The CDR3 consists of 15 residues. Germline V gene lookup returns CDR1 SNHLY and CDR2 FYNNEI. V trimming: 5 bases; J trimming: 0 bases; junction bases outside the gene matches: 6. CDR3 sequence (DNA): TGTGCCAGCAGTCGGGACAGCCCCATGAACACTGAAGCTTTCTTT. Residues: CASSRDSPMNTEAFF. Variable domain in full (rest from reference TRBV2 and TRBJ1-1): EPEVTQTPSHQVTQMGQEVILRCVPISNHLYFYWYRQILGQKVEFLVSFYNNEISEKSEIFDDQFSVERPDGSNFTLKIRSTKLEDSAMYFCASSRDSPMNTEAFFGQGTRLTVV.

This clonotype was observed at least ten times. J is TRBJ1-1 and V is TRBV5-1; 7 bases are shared with TRBD1. CDR3 length: 14 residues. Germline loops: CDR1 SGHRS, CDR2 YFSETQ. Trimming cost V 6 bases and J 0 bases; bases outside gene matches: 5. CDR3 sequence reads: CASTPGQMNTEAFF. The CDR3 region has the DNA TGCGCCAGCACCCCGGGACAGATGAACACTGAAGCTTTCTTT.

CDR3: CASSPGTLETQYF. The CDR3 DNA sequence: TGTGCCAGCTCACCCGGGACACTAGAGACCCAGTACTTC. V is TRBV18 and J is TRBJ2-5, with D possibly TRBD1 on 6 matching bases. V was pared by 3 bases and J by 4 bases, with 9 bases between. The CDR3 covers 13 residues. The germline gives CDR1 KGHSH, CDR2 LQKENI.

This clonotype was seen ten or more times. The chain carries TRBV12-3 or TRBV12-4 and TRBJ1-4; TRBD1 matches at 7 bases. The CDR3 is made up of 14 amino acids. Unmatched junction bases numbered 5, after V lost 4 bases and J lost 6 bases. The CDR3 sequence is CASSSGGRHEKLFF. Written as DNA, the CDR3 is TGTGCCAGCAGTTCAGGGGGTAGGCATGAAAAACTGTTTTTT.

There are many counts of this clonotype. J is TRBJ2-1 and V is TRBV6-4, with D unresolved. Germline CDR1 MRHNA, CDR2 SNTAGT. Trimming removed 0 bases from V and 5 bases from J, with 5 bases in between. The CDR3 loop spans 13 amino acids. Here the CDR3 reads CASSDSEHNEQFF. The CDR3 coding sequence is TGTGCCAGCAGTGACTCAGAACACAATGAGCAGTTCTTC.

This clonotype came up a few times. The rearrangement uses TRBV11-2 and TRBJ1-2; a possible D gene is TRBD1 (5 bases). Trimming removed 5 bases from V and 6 bases from J, with 13 bases in between. CDR3 length equals 13 residues. Germline lookup yields CDR1 SGHAT and CDR2 FQNNGV. This CDR3 is CASSQARDDGYTF. CDR3 coding DNA: TGTGCCAGCAGCCAAGCGAGGGACGATGGCTACACCTTC.

This clonotype was seen repeatedly, ten times or more. The J gene is TRBJ1-4, the V gene TRBV12-3 or TRBV12-4, with no clear D. The CDR3 is 11 residues long. V was trimmed by 1 base and J by 8 bases, leaving 2 bases between them. The DNA for the CDR3 is TGTGCCAGCAGTTTAGGAGAAAAACTGTTTTTT. This sequence encodes CASSLGEKLFF.

This chain uses TRBV5-1 with TRBJ2-5, with TRBD2 matching over 9 bases. The CDR3 is 17 residues long. V lost 4 bases to trimming and J lost 1 base; unmatched junction nucleotides: 11. Germline loops: CDR1 SGHRS, CDR2 YFSETQ. The CDR3 nucleotides read TGCGCCAGCAGCAACTACCGCCTTAGCGGGGGCCAAGAGACCCAGTACTTC. Residues: CASSNYRLSGGQETQYF.

This clonotype was seen ten or more times. The rearrangement joins TRBV9 to TRBJ1-4; possibly TRBD1 for D (5 bases). V dropped 4 bases and J dropped 8 bases, with 15 bases sitting between them. The length of the CDR3 is 14 residues. The V gene's germline CDR1 is SGDLS and CDR2 YYNGEE. The CDR3 spells CASSPDKLGEKLFF. The CDR3 DNA reads as TGTGCCAGCAGCCCGGACAAACTTGGAGAAAAACTGTTTTTT.

In its sample, this clonotype was seen many times. CDR3 sequence reads: CASRTALNTEAFF. In DNA, the CDR3 is TGTGCCAGCAGAACAGCTCTGAACACTGAAGCTTTCTTT. V usage is TRBV27 and J usage is TRBJ1-1, with D unclear. The CDR3 loop spans 13 amino acids. Germline V gene sequence: CDR1 MNHEY, CDR2 SMNVEV (reference sequence). Trimming pared 6 bases from V and 0 bases from J, leaving 8 bases between.